These 5 T cell receptor beta chains were sequenced from one sample in a study of blood T cell repertoires in COVID-19. Assay: immunoSEQ multiplex PCR; the TCRdb copy retains only in-frame clones and omits some. The data contain some 180,000 clones, 86% of them singletons. Sequenced material: PBMCs or T cells enriched from blood (not recorded which). All receptors come from a woman aged 40 to 49 in a cohort exposed to, infected with or recovered from COVID-19 (not recorded which).

The chain links TRBV2 to TRBJ2-5, with D unclear. The V end lost 4 bases, the J end lost 1 base, and 4 bases lay between the germline ends. The germline gives CDR1 SNHLY, CDR2 FYNNEI. CDR3 length: 12 amino acids. Here the CDR3 DNA reads TGTGCCAGCAGTGTGGCCCAAGAGACCCAGTACTTC. Its protein is CASSVAQETQYF.

The J gene is TRBJ1-2, the V gene TRBV6-5; D might be TRBD1 (5 bases). The CDR3 runs to 16 residues. V was pared by 0 bases and J by 4 bases, with 15 bases between. In germline, CDR1 is MNHEY, CDR2 SVGAGI. The CDR3 region is CASSYSPGGTPYGYTF. In DNA form, the CDR3 reads TGTGCCAGCAGTTACTCTCCAGGCGGGACTCCCTATGGCTACACCTTC.

The chain links TRBV6-5 to TRBJ1-1; 10 bases match TRBD1. Germline values: CDR1 MNHEY, CDR2 SVGAGI. The CDR3 has 15 residues. Trimming took 7 bases from V and 3 from J; bases not matched to a gene: 8. CDR3 in amino acids: CASTEGDRGDTEAFF. CDR3 DNA: TGTGCCAGCACCGAGGGGGACAGGGGCGACACTGAAGCTTTCTTT.

This chain uses TRBV11-1 with TRBJ2-1; 9 bases align to TRBD2. After removal of 2 bases from V and 6 bases from J, the junction contained 2 bases not matched to a gene. Germline V gene data show CDR1 as SGHAT and CDR2 as FQDESV (reference sequence). The CDR3 spans 14 residues. In DNA, the CDR3 is TGTGCCAGCAGCTTAAGACTAGCGGTCAATGAGCAGTTCTTC. It specifies CASSLRLAVNEQFF.

The chain employs TRBV4-2 and TRBJ2-2, with 11 bases identical to TRBD2. The CDR3 is 18 amino acids. Per the germline V gene, CDR1 is LGHNA and CDR2 is YNFKEQ. J gave up 3 bases and V 0 bases, and 6 bases lay outside the gene matches. The CDR3 bases are TGTGCCAGCAGCCAAGAGACTAGCGGGGCGGCGGACACCGGGGAGCTGTTTTTT. Protein: CASSQETSGAADTGELFF.